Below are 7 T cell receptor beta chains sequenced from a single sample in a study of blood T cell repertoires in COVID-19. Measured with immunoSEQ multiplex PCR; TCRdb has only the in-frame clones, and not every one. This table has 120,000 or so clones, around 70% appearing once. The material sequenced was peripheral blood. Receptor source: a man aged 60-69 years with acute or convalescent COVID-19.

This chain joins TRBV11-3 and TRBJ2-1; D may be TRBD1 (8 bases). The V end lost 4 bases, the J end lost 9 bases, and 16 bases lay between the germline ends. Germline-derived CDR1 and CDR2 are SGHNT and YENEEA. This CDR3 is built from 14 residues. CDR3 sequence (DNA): TGTGCCAGCAGCTCCTCGGACAGGGAGGGTGAGCAGTTCTTC. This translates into CASSSSDREGEQFF. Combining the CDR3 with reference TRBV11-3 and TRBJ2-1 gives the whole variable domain EAGVVQSPRYKIIEKKQPVAFWCNPISGHNTLYWYLQNLGQGPELLIRYENEEAVDDSQLPKDRFSAERLKGVDSTLKIQPAELGDSAVYLCASSSSDREGEQFFGPGTRLTVL.

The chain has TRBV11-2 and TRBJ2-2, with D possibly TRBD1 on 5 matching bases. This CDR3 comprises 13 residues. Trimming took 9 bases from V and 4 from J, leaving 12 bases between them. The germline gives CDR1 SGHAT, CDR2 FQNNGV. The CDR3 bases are TGTGCCAGTTTGAAGGGGTCCACCGGGGAGCTGTTTTTT. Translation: CASLKGSTGELFF.

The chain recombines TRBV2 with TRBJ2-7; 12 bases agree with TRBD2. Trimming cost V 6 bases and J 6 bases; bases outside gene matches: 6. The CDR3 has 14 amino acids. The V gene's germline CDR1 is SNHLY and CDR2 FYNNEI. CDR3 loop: CASSSSGGVGEQYF. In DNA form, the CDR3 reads TGTGCCAGCAGCTCTAGCGGGGGGGTTGGCGAGCAGTACTTC. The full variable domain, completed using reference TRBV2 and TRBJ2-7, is EPEVTQTPSHQVTQMGQEVILRCVPISNHLYFYWYRQILGQKVEFLVSFYNNEISEKSEIFDDQFSVERPDGSNFTLKIRSTKLEDSAMYFCASSSSGGVGEQYFGPGTRLTVT.

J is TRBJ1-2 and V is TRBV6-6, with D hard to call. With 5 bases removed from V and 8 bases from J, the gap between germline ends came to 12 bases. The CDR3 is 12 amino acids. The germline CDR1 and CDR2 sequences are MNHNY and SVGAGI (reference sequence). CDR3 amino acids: CASSGTGRGYTF. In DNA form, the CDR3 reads TGTGCCAGCAGTGGTACGGGGAGAGGCTACACCTTC.

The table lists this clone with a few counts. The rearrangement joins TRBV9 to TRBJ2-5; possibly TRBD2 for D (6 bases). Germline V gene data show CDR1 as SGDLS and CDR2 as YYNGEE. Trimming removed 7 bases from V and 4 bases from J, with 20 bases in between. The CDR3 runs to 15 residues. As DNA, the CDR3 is TGTGCCAGCTCCGTTCGGAGGGAGCCCGGAGAGACCCAGTACTTC. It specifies CASSVRREPGETQYF.

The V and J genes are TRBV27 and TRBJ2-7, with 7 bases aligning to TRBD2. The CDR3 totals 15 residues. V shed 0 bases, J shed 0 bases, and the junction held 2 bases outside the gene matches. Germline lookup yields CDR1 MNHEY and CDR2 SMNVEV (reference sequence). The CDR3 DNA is TGTGCCAGCAGTTTATCGCGCGGGAGCTCCTACGAGCAGTACTTC. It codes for CASSLSRGSSYEQYF.

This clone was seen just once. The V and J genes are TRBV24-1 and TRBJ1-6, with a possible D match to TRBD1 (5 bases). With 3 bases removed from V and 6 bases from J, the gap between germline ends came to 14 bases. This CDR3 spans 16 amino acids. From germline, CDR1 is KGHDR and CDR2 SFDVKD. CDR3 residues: CATSDGAFGPNSPLHF. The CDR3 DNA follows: TGTGCCACCAGTGATGGGGCCTTCGGCCCTAATTCACCCCTCCACTTT.